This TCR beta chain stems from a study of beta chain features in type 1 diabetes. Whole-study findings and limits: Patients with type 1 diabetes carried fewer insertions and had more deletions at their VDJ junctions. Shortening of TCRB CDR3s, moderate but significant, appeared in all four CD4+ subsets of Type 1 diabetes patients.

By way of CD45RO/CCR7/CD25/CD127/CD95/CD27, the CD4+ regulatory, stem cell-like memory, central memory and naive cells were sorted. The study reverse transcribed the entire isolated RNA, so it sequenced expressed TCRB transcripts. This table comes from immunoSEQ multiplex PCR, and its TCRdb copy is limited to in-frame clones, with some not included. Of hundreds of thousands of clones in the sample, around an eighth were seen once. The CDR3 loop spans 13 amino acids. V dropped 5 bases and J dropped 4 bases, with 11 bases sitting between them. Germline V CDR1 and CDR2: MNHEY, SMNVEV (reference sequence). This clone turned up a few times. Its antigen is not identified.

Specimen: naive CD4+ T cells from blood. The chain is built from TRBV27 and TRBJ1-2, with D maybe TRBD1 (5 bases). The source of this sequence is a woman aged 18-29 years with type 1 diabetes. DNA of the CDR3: TGTGCCAGCAGTCTCGACAGAACCTATGGCTACACCTTC. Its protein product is CASSLDRTYGYTF.